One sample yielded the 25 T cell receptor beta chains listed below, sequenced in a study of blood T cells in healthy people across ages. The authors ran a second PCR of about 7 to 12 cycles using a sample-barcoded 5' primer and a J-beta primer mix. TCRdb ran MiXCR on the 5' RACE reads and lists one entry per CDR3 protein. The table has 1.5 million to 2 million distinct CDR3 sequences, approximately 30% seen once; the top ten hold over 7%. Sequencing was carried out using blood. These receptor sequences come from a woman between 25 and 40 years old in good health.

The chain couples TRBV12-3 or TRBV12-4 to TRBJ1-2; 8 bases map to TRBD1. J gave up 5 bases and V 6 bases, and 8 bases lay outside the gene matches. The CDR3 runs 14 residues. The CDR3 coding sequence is TGTGCCAGCAGCTACCGGACAGGGACGTATGGCTACACCTTC. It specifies CASSYRTGTYGYTF.

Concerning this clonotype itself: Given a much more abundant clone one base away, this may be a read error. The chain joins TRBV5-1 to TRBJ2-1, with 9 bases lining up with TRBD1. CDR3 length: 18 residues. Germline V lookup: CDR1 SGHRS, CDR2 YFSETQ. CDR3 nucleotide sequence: TGCGCCAGCAGCTTGGGTGGATGGGGGACAGGGCGCAACAATGAGCGGTTCTTC. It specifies CASSLGGWGTGRNNERFF.

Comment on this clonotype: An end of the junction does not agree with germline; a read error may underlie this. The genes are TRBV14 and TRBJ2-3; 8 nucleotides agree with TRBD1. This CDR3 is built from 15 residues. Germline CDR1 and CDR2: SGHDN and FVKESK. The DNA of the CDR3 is TGTACCAGCAGCCGAAGGACAGGGCAAGCAGATACGCAGTATTTT. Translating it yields CTSSRRTGQADTQYF.

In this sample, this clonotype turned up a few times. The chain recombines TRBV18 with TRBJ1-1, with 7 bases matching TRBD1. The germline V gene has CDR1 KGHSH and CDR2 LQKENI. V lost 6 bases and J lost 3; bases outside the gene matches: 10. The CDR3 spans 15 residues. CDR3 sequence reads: CASSPTGHGDTEAFF. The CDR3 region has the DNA TGTGCCAGCTCCCCGACAGGGCATGGAGACACTGAAGCTTTCTTT.

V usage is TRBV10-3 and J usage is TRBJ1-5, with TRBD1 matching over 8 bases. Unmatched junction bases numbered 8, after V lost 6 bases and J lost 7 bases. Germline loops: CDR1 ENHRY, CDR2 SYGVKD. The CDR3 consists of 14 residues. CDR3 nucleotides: TGTGCCATCAGAGAAGACAGGGGCGGACAGCCCCAGCATTTT. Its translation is CAIREDRGGQPQHF.

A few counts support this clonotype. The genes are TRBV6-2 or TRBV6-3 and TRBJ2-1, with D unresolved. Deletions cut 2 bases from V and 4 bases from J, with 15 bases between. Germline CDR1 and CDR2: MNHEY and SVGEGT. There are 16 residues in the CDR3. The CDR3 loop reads CASSYATSLIYNEQFF. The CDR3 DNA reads TGTGCCAGCAGTTACGCCACATCCTTGATATACAATGAGCAGTTCTTC.

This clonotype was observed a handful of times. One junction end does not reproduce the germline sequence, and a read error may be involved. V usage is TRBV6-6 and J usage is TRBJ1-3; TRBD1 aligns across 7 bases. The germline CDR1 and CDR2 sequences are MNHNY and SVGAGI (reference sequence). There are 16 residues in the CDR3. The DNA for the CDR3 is TGTGCCGGCAGTTACTCGGGGCAGGGGGGACGTAACACCATATATTTT. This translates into CAGSYSGQGGRNTIYF.

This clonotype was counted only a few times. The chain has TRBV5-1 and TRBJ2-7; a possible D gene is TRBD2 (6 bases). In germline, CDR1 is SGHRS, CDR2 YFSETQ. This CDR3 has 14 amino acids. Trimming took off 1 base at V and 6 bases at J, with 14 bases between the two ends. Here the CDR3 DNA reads TGCGCCAGCAGCTTGAGTTTAACCGGGGGCGAGCAGTACTTC. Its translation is CASSLSLTGGEQYF.

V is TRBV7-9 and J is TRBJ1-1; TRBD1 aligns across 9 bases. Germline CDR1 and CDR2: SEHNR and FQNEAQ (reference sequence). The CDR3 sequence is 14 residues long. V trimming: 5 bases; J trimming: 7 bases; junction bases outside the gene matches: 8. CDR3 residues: CASSADRGNLEAFF. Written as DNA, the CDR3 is TGTGCCAGCAGCGCCGACAGGGGGAATCTTGAAGCTTTCTTT. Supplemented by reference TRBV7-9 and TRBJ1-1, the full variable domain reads DTGVSQNPRHKITKRGQNVTFRCDPISEHNRLYWYRQTLGQGPEFLTYFQNEAQLEKSRLLSDRFSAERPKGSFSTLEIQRTEQGDSAMYLCASSADRGNLEAFFGQGTRLTVV.

CDR3 DNA sequence: TGTGCCAGCTCGAAGTCAAGTGGAGGGGATCAGCCCCAGCATTTT. It specifies CASSKSSGGDQPQHF. The chain uses TRBV12-3 or TRBV12-4 and TRBJ1-5, with D possibly TRBD1 on 5 matching bases. CDR3 length equals 15 residues. Trimming took off 8 bases at V and 5 bases at J, with 19 bases between the two ends.

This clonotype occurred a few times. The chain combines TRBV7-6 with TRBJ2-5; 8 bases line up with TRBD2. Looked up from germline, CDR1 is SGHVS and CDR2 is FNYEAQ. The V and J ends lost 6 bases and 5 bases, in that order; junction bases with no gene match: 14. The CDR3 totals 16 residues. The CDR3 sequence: CASSTAGTRSRETQYF. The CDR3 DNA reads TGTGCCAGCAGTACCGCCGGGACTAGGAGCCGGGAGACCCAGTACTTC.

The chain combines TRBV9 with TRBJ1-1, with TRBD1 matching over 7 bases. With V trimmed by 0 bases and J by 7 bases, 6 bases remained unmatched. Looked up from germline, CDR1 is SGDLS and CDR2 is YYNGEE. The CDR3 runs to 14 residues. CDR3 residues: CASSVGVRGDEAFF. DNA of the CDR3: TGTGCCAGCAGCGTAGGAGTCAGGGGGGATGAAGCTTTCTTT.

The CDR3 spells CASRPPAGEGETQYF. DNA for the CDR3: TGTGCCAGCAGACCGCCAGCGGGAGAGGGAGAGACCCAGTACTTC. This chain connects TRBV7-2 to TRBJ2-5; 8 bases are shared with TRBD2. The length of the CDR3 is 15 residues. The V gene's germline CDR1 is SGHTA and CDR2 FQGNSA. V was pared by 6 bases and J by 4 bases, with 10 bases of the junction left unmatched.

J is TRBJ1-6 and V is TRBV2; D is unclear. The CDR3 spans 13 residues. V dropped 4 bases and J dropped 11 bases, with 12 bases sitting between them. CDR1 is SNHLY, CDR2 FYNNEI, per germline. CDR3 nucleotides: TGTGCCAGCAGTGCCTACCTCCAAGCACCCCTCCACTTT. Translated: CASSAYLQAPLHF.

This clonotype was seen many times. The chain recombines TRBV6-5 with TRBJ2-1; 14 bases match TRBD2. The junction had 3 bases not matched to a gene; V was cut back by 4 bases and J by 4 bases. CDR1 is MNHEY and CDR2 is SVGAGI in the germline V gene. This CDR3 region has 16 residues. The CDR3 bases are TGTGCCAGCAGTTGGACTAGCGGGGGGCCATACAATGAGCAGTTCTTC. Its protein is CASSWTSGGPYNEQFF.

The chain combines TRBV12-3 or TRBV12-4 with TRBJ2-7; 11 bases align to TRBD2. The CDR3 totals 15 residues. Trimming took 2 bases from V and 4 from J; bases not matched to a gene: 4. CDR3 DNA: TGTGCCAGCAGTTTAAGACTAGCGGGGAATTACGAGCAGTACTTC. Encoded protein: CASSLRLAGNYEQYF.

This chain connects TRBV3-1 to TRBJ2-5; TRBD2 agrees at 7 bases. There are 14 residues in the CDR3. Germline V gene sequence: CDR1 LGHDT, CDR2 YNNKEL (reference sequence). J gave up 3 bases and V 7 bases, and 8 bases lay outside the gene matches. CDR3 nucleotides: TGTGCCAGCACTAAAGCGGGGAGGAAAGAGACCCAGTACTTC. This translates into CASTKAGRKETQYF.

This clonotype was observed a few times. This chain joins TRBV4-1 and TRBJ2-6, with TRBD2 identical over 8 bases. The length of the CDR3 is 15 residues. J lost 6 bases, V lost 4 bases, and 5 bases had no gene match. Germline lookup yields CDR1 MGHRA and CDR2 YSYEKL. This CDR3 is CASSRSGVEANVLTF. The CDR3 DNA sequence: TGCGCCAGCAGCCGTAGCGGGGTAGAGGCCAACGTCCTGACTTTC.

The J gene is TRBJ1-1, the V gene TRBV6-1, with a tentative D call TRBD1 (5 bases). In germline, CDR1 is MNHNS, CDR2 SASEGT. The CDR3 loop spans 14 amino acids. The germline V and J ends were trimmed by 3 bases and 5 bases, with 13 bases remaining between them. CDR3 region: CASSDGRGETEAFF. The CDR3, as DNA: TGTGCCAGCAGTGACGGACGGGGGGAAACTGAAGCTTTCTTT.

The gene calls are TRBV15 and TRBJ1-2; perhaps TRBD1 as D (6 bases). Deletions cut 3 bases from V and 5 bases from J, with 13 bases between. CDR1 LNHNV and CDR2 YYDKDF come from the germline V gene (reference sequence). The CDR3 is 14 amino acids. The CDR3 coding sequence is TGTGCCACCAGCAGTCGGGGGCGCTGGTATGGCTACACCTTC. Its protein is CATSSRGRWYGYTF.

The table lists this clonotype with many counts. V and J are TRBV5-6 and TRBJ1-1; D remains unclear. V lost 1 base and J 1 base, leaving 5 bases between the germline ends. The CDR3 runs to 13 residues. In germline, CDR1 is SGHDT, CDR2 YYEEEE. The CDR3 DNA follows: TGTGCCAGCAGCTTGTACAGGAACACTGAAGCTTTCTTT. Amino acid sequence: CASSLYRNTEAFF.

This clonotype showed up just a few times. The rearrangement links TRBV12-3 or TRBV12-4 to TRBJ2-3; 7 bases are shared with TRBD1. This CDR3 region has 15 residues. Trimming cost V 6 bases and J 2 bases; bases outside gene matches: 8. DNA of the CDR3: TGTGCCAGCAGGGGGAACAGGGGAAACACAGATACGCAGTATTTT. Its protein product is CASRGNRGNTDTQYF.

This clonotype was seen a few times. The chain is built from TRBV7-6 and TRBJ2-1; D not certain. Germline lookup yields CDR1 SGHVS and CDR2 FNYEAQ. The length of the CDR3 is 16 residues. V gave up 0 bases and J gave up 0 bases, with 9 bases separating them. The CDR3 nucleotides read TGTGCCAGCAGCTTAGCGCTGGTTCGCTCCTACAATGAGCAGTTCTTC. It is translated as CASSLALVRSYNEQFF.

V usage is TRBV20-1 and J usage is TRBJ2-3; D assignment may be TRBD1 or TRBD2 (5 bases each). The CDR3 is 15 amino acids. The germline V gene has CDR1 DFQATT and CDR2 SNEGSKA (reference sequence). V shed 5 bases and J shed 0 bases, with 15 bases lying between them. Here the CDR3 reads CSAGGEMLSTDTQYF. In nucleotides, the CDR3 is TGCAGTGCTGGGGGAGAGATGCTGAGCACAGATACGCAGTATTTT.

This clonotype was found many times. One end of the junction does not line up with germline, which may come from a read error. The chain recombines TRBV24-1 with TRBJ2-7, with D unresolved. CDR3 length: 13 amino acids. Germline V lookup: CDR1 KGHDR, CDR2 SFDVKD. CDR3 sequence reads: CATSARFSYGQYF. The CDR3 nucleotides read TGTGCCACCAGCGCACGTTTCTCCTACGGGCAGTACTTC.